The 12 T cell receptor beta chains below come from one sample, sequenced in a study of blood T cell repertoires in COVID-19 (dated by TCRdb to about 2020). The method was the immunoSEQ multiplex PCR assay. TCRdb provides this immuneACCESS table in a form limited to in-frame rearrangements. Some clones are lacking; in checked studies, under half of them reflect an unresolved V gene, and why the rest are absent is not known. The sample yields tens of thousands of clones; roughly 82% were counted once. The ten largest clones capture roughly 14% of the sample. Sequenced sample: peripheral blood. The receptors here all came from a man aged 50 to 59 with active or convalescent COVID-19.

The J gene is TRBJ2-3, the V gene TRBV19; D is possibly TRBD1 (5 bases). Deletions cut 7 bases from V and 0 bases from J, with 17 bases between. CDR1 and CDR2 from the germline V gene are LNHDA and SQIVND (reference sequence). This CDR3 spans 16 amino acids. The CDR3: CASKNSRESSTDTQYF. DNA of the CDR3: TGTGCCAGTAAAAACAGCAGGGAATCGAGCACAGATACGCAGTATTTT.

The chain couples TRBV15 to TRBJ2-1; a weak D match, TRBD1 (6 bases). This CDR3 spans 15 amino acids. V lost 1 base and J 2 bases, leaving 9 bases between the germline ends. The germline V gene has CDR1 LNHNV and CDR2 YYDKDF (reference sequence). This chain's CDR3 is CATSRAQGTYNEQFF. DNA of the CDR3: TGTGCCACCAGCAGAGCCCAGGGGACCTACAATGAGCAGTTCTTC.

This chain links TRBV11-2 with TRBJ2-1; 10 bases line up with TRBD1. Germline CDR1 and CDR2: SGHAT and FQNNGV. V shed 2 bases, J shed 8 bases, and the junction held 6 bases outside the gene matches. The CDR3 has 15 residues. The DNA of the CDR3 is TGTGCCAGCAGCTTATTCGACAGGGGGCAGGATGAGCAGTTCTTC. Amino acids: CASSLFDRGQDEQFF.

V is TRBV9 and J is TRBJ2-3, with 8 bases fitting TRBD2. The CDR3 spans 16 residues. V dropped 0 bases and J dropped 6; count of bases not matched to a gene: 9. The germline V gene has CDR1 SGDLS and CDR2 YYNGEE. CDR3 sequence: CASSVAGGPPSDTQYF. The CDR3, as DNA: TGTGCCAGCAGCGTAGCGGGGGGGCCCCCCTCTGATACGCAGTATTTT.

This clone appeared once. This sequence joins TRBV2 and TRBJ2-4, with 7 bases aligning to TRBD1. The V gene's germline CDR1 is SNHLY and CDR2 FYNNEI. V shed 7 bases, J shed 0 bases, and the junction held 9 bases outside the gene matches. The CDR3 has 16 residues. The CDR3, as DNA: TGTGCCAGCATCCGAGGGGGCGTAGAAGCCAAAAACATTCAGTACTTC. It specifies CASIRGGVEAKNIQYF.

This sequence joins TRBV29-1 and TRBJ2-5, with TRBD2 matching 8 bases. J gave up 2 bases and V 3 bases, and 8 bases lay outside the gene matches. This CDR3 comprises 15 residues. Germline V gene lookup returns CDR1 SQVTM and CDR2 ANQGSEA. The CDR3 coding sequence is TGCAGCGTTGATGGGCTAGCGGGCCGACAAGAGACCCAGTACTTC. Protein: CSVDGLAGRQETQYF.

The chain recombines TRBV27 with TRBJ1-5, with TRBD1 as a possible D gene (6 bases). The V gene's germline CDR1 is MNHEY and CDR2 SMNVEV (reference sequence). Trimming pared 5 bases from V and 1 base from J, leaving 12 bases between. This CDR3 spans 15 amino acids. CDR3 in amino acids: CASSRGGKSNQPQHF. Written as DNA, the CDR3 is TGTGCCAGCAGTAGGGGGGGTAAAAGCAATCAGCCCCAGCATTTT.

This clone was seen only a few times. V usage is TRBV5-4 and J usage is TRBJ1-6; TRBD1 agrees at 9 bases. CDR1 and CDR2 (germline): SGHNT, YYREEE (reference sequence). V shed 5 bases, J shed 8 bases, and the junction held 11 bases outside the gene matches. This CDR3 spans 16 amino acids. This CDR3 is CASRLTTGTGYSPLHF. The CDR3 DNA sequence: TGTGCCAGCAGACTAACTACCGGGACAGGGTATTCACCCCTCCACTTT.

The rearrangement uses TRBV11-2 and TRBJ2-1; weak D call: TRBD1 (5 bases). Germline CDR1 SGHAT, CDR2 FQNNGV. The ends were cut back, 0 bases at V and 7 bases at J, with 19 bases in the middle. The CDR3 is made up of 17 amino acids. DNA of the CDR3: TGTGCCAGCAGCTTAGATCTCAGAACAGGTGTTGGGAATGAGCAGTTCTTC. Its protein is CASSLDLRTGVGNEQFF.

The rearrangement uses TRBV27 and TRBJ2-7; weak D call: TRBD2 (7 bases). V lost 5 bases to trimming and J lost 0 bases, with 14 bases between them. Germline-derived CDR1 and CDR2 are MNHEY and SMNVEV (reference sequence). CDR3 length: 15 residues. The CDR3 here is CASSTRGGLSYEQYF. The DNA for the CDR3 is TGTGCCAGCAGTACCCGCGGGGGCCTCTCCTACGAGCAGTACTTC.

The gene calls are TRBV9 and TRBJ1-2; the match to TRBD1 covers 10 bases. Trimming removed 3 bases from V and 3 bases from J; junction bases left unmatched: 5. Looked up from germline, CDR1 is SGDLS and CDR2 is YYNGEE. There are 15 residues in the CDR3. The CDR3 nucleotides are TGTGCCAGCAGCGGGGGACAGGGGCTGGACTATGGCTACACCTTC. This sequence encodes CASSGGQGLDYGYTF.

V is TRBV7-2 and J is TRBJ1-2, with 7 bases lining up with TRBD1. Trimming took 2 bases from V and 4 from J; bases not matched to a gene: 7. Looked up from germline, CDR1 is SGHTA and CDR2 is FQGNSA. The CDR3 spans 15 residues. The CDR3 loop reads CASSLPTGVFYGYTF. The DNA for the CDR3 is TGTGCCAGCAGCTTACCTACAGGGGTTTTCTATGGCTACACCTTC.